Listed below are T cell receptor beta chains from one sample, sequenced in a study of blood T cell repertoires in COVID-19. Sequencing was performed with immunoSEQ multiplex PCR; in TCRdb, only in-frame clones are kept and a portion is missing. The sample holds about 270,000 clones, around 93% seen once. Sequenced input: PBMCs or T cells enriched from blood (not recorded which). These receptors were taken from a man in his forties or fifties who had been exposed to COVID-19. Each CDR3 is given with its conserved first and last residue. The D gene is left open where the match is weak. Only some rows state a clone size, as once, few, many or a class for expanded clones.

clone_size	v_call	j_call	d_call	cdr3_aa	cdr3_nt
once	TRBV7-2	TRBJ1-4	-	CASSPRGKTVNEKLFF	TGTGCCAGCAGCCCTCGAGGGAAGACCGTTAATGAAAAACTGTTTTTT
-	TRBV9	TRBJ2-2	TRBD2	CASSPELAGVMNTGELFF	TGTGCCAGCAGCCCGGAACTAGCGGGAGTAATGAACACCGGGGAGCTGTTTTTT
few	TRBV27	TRBJ2-5	-	CASSLIRGGETQYF	TGTGCCAGCAGTTTAATCAGGGGTGGAGAGACCCAGTACTTC
-	TRBV3-1/TRBV3-2	TRBJ2-7	-	CASSQVDRQLSYEQYF	TGTGCCAGCAGCCAAGTAGACAGGCAACTTTCCTACGAGCAGTACTTC
-	TRBV9	TRBJ2-7	TRBD2	CASSVDSGPAYEQYF	TGTGCCAGCAGCGTAGATAGCGGGCCAGCCTACGAGCAGTACTTC
-	TRBV6-6	TRBJ1-5	-	CASGVGGDQPQHF	TGTGCCAGTGGGGTGGGAGGTGATCAGCCCCAGCATTTT
-	TRBV3-1/TRBV3-2	TRBJ2-1	TRBD2	CASSQVAAGAEWWNEQFF	TGTGCCAGCAGCCAAGTGGCAGCGGGAGCGGAATGGTGGAATGAGCAGTTCTTC
-	TRBV4-3	TRBJ1-1	-	CASSTTYRENTEAFF	TGCGCCAGCAGCACCACATACAGGGAGAACACTGAAGCTTTCTTT
-	TRBV21-1	TRBJ2-7	-	CASSSRHPYEQYF	TGTGCCAGCAGCTCCCGACATCCCTACGAGCAGTACTTC
-	TRBV30	TRBJ2-2	TRBD2	CAWRREGLTGELFF	TGTGCCTGGAGGCGGGAGGGCCTCACCGGGGAGCTGTTTTTT
once	TRBV12-5	TRBJ1-3	TRBD1	CASGSTWTGGNTIYF	TGTGCTAGTGGTTCGACCTGGACAGGGGGAAACACCATATATTTT
-	TRBV7-9	TRBJ1-5	-	CASSLAIGGGNQPQHF	TGTGCCAGCAGCTTAGCAATCGGGGGGGGCAATCAGCCCCAGCATTTT
-	TRBV10-3	TRBJ2-1	TRBD2	CAMDSGGGDEQFF	TGTGCCATGGACAGCGGGGGTGGGGATGAGCAGTTCTTC
-	TRBV24-1	TRBJ1-2	-	CATSDSLFSYTF	TGTGCCACCAGTGATTCCCTTTTTAGCTACACCTTC
-	TRBV10-2	TRBJ1-1	-	CASSGTRVATEAFF	TGCGCCAGCAGTGGTACACGGGTGGCCACTGAAGCTTTCTTT
-	TRBV12-5	TRBJ2-6	TRBD1	CASGFRGYPSSGANVLTF	TGTGCTAGTGGGTTCAGGGGGTATCCCTCTTCTGGGGCCAACGTCCTGACTTTC